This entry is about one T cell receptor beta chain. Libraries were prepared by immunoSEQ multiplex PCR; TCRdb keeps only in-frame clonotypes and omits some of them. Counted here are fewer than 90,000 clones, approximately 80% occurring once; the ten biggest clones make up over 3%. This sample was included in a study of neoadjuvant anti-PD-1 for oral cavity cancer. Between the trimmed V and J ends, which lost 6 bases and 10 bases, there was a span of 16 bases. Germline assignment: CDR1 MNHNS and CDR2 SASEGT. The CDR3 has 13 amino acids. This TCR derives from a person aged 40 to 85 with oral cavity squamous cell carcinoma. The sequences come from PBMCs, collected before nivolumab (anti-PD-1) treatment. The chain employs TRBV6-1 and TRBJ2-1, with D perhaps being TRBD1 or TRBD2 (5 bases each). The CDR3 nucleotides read TGTGCCAGCAGCGAACCGGGACGACGAGAGCAGTTCTTC. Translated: CASSEPGRREQFF.